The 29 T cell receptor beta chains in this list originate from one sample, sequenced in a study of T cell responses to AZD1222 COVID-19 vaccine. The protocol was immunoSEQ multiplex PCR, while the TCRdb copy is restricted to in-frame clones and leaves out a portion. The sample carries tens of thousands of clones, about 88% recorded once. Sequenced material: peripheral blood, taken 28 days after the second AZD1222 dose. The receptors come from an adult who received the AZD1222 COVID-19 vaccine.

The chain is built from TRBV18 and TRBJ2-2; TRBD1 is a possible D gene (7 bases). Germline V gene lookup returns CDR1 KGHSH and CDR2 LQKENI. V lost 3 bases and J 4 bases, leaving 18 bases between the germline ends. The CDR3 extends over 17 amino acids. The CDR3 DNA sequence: TGTGCCAGCTCACCGTCGGGACAGATCGGGGGCACCGGGGAGCTGTTTTTT. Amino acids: CASSPSGQIGGTGELFF.

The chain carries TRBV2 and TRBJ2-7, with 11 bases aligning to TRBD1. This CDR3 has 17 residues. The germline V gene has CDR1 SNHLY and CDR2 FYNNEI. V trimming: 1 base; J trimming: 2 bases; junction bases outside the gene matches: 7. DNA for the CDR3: TGTGCCAGCAGTGAAGTGTTTGGGGGACAGGGGGCCTACGAGCAGTACTTC. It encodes CASSEVFGGQGAYEQYF.

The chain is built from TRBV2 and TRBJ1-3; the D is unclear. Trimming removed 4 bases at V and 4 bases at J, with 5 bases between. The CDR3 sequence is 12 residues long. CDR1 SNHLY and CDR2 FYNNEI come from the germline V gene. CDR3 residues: CASSAQGNTIYF. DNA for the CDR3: TGTGCCAGCAGTGCACAGGGAAACACCATATATTTT. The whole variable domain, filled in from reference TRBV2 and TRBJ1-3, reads EPEVTQTPSHQVTQMGQEVILRCVPISNHLYFYWYRQILGQKVEFLVSFYNNEISEKSEIFDDQFSVERPDGSNFTLKIRSTKLEDSAMYFCASSAQGNTIYFGEGSWLTVV.

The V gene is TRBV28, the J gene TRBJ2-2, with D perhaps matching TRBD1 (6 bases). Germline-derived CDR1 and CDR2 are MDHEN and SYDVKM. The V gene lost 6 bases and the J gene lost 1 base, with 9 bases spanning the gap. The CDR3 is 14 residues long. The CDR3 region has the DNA TGTGCCAGCAGGGGCAGGGGGAACACCGGGGAGCTGTTTTTT. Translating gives CASRGRGNTGELFF.

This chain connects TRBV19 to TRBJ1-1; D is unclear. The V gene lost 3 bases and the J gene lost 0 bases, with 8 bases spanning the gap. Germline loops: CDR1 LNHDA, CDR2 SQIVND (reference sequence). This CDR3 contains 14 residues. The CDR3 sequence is CASSMGLVNTEAFF. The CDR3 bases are TGTGCCAGTAGTATGGGATTAGTGAACACTGAAGCTTTCTTT.

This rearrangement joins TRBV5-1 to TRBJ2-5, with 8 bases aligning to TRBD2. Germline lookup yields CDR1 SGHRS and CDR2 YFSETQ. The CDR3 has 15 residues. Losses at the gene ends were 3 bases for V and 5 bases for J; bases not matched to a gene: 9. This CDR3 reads CASSSTGTRRETQYF. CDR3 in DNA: TGCGCCAGCAGCTCAACCGGGACTAGGCGTGAGACCCAGTACTTC.

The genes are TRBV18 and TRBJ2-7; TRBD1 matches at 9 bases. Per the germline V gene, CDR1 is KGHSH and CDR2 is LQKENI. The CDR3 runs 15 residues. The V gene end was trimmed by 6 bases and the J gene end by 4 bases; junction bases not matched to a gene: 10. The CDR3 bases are TGTGCCAGCTCGCCGAGACAGGGGGGCAATTACGAGCAGTACTTC. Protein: CASSPRQGGNYEQYF.

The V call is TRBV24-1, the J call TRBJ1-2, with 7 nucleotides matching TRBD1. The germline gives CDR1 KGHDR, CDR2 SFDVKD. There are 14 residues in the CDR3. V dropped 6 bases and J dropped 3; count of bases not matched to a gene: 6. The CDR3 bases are TGTGCCACCAGTTTAACAGGGGAAGACTATGGCTACACCTTC. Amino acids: CATSLTGEDYGYTF.

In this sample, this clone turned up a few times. The CDR3 nucleotides read TGTGCCAGCAGCAGGGGACAGGGGGTCCACGAGCAGTACTTC. Protein product: CASSRGQGVHEQYF. The chain employs TRBV7-9 and TRBJ2-7; 11 nucleotides align to TRBD1. CDR1 is SEHNR, CDR2 FQNEAQ, per germline (reference sequence). The CDR3 has 14 amino acids. V shed 5 bases and J 5 bases; nucleotides not matched to a gene: 5.

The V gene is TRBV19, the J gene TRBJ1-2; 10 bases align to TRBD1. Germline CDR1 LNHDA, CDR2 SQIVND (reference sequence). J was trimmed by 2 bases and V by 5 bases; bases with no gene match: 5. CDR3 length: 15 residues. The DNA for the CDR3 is TGTGCCAGTAGTGCACCGGGACAGGGGAACTATGGCTACACCTTC. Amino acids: CASSAPGQGNYGYTF.

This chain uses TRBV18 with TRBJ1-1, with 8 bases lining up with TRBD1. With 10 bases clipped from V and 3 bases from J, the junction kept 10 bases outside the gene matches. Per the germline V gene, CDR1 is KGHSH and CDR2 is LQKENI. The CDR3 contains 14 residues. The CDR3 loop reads CATTGGAHYTEAFF. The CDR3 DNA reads TGTGCCACTACAGGGGGGGCGCATTACACTGAAGCTTTCTTT.

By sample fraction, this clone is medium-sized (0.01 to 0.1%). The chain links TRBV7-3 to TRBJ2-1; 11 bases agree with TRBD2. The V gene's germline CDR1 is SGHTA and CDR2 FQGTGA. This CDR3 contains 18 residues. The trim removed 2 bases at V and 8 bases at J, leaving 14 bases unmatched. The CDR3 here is CASSLRGMTSGNPDEQFF. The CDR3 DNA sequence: TGTGCCAGCAGCTTACGAGGGATGACTAGCGGGAACCCCGATGAGCAGTTCTTC.

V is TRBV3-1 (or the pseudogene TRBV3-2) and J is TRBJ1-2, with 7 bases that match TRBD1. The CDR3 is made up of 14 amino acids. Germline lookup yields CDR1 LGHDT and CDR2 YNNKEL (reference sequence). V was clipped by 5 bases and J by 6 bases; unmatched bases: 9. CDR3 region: CASSTKGGGDGYTF. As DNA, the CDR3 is TGTGCCAGCAGCACAAAAGGGGGCGGGGATGGCTACACCTTC.

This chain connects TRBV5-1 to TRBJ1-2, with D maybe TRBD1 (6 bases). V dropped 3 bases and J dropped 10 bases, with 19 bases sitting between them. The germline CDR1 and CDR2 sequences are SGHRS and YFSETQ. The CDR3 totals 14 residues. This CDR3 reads CASSSPGQIDVYTF. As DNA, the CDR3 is TGCGCCAGCAGCTCTCCGGGACAAATAGATGTCTACACCTTC. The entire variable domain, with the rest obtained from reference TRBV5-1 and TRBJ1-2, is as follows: KAGVTQTPRYLIKTRGQQVTLSCSPISGHRSVSWYQQTPGQGLQFLFEYFSETQRNKGNFPGRFSGRQFSNSRSEMNVSTLELGDSALYLCASSSPGQIDVYTFGSGTRLTVV.

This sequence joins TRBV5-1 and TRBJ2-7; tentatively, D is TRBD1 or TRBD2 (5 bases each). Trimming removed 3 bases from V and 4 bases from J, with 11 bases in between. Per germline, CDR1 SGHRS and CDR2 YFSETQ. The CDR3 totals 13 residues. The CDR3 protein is CASSSREGYEQYF. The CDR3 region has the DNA TGCGCCAGCAGCTCCCGAGAGGGGTACGAGCAGTACTTC.

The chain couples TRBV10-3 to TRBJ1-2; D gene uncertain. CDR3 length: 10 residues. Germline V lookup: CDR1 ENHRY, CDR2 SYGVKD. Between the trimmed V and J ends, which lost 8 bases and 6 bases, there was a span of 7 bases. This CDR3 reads CAIGADGYTF. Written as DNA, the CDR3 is TGTGCCATCGGTGCTGATGGCTACACCTTC.

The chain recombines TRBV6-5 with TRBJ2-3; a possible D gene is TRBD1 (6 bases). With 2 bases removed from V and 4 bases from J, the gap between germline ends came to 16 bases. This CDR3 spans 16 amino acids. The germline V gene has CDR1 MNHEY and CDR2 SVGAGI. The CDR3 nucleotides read TGTGCCAGCAGTTACCCCTCGGTACAGGGCCCAGATACGCAGTATTTT. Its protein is CASSYPSVQGPDTQYF.

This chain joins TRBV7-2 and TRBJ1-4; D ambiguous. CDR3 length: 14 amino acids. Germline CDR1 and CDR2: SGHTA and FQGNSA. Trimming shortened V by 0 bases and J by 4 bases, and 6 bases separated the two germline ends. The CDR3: CASSLAVFNEKLFF. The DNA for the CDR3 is TGTGCCAGCAGCTTAGCAGTCTTTAATGAAAAACTGTTTTTT.

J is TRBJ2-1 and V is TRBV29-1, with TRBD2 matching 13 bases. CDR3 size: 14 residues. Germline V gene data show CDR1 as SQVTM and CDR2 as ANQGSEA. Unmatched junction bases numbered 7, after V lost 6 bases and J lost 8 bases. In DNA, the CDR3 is TGCAGCGTCGACGGACTAGCGGGAGCCTATGAGCAGTTCTTC. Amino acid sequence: CSVDGLAGAYEQFF.

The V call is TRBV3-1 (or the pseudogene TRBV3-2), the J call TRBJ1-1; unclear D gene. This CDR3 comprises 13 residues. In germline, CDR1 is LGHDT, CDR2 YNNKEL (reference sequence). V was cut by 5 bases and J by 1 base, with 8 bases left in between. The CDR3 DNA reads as TGTGCCAGCAGCTCGAGTACGAACACTGAAGCTTTCTTT. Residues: CASSSSTNTEAFF.

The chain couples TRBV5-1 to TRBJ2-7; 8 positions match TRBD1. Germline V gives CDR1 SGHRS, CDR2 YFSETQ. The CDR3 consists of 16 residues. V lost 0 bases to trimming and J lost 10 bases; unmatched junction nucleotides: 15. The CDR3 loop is CASSLGHPGQAILQYF. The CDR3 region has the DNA TGCGCCAGCAGCTTGGGCCATCCGGGACAGGCGATCCTACAGTACTTC.

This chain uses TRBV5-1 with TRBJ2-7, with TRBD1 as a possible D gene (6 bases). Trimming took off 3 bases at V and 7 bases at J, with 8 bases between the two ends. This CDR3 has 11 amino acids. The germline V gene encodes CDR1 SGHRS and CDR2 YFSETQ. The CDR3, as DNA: TGCGCCAGCAGCTACGACAGGGAGCAGTACTTC. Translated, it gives CASSYDREQYF.

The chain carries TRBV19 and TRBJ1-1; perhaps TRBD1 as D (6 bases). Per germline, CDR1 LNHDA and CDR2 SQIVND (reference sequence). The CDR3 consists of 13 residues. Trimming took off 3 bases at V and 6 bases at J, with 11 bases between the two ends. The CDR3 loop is CASSIGRGAEAFF. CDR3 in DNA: TGTGCCAGTAGTATTGGAAGGGGGGCTGAAGCTTTCTTT.

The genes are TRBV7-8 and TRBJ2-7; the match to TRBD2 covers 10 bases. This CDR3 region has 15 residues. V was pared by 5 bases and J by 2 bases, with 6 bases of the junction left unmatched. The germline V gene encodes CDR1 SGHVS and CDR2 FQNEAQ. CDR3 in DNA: TGTGCCAGCAGCAAACGGACTAGCGGAACCTACGAGCAGTACTTC. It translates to CASSKRTSGTYEQYF.

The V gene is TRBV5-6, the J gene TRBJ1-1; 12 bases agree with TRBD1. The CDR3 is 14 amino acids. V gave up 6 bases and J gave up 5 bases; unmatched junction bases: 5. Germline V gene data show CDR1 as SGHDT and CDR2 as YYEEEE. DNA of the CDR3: TGTGCCAGCACGGGACAGGGGGCTAGGACTGAAGCTTTCTTT. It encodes CASTGQGARTEAFF.

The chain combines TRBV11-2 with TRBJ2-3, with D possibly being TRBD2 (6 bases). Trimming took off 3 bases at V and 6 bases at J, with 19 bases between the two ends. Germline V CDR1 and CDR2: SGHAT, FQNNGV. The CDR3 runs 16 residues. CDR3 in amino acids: CASSLASAKNRDTQYF. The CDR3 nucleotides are TGTGCCAGCAGCTTGGCTAGCGCCAAAAACCGGGATACGCAGTATTTT.

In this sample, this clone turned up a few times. CDR3 sequence (DNA): TGCAGCGTTGAACCGCGGGCGGGGACCGGGGAGCTGTTTTTT. Its protein is CSVEPRAGTGELFF. This chain uses TRBV29-1 with TRBJ2-2, with D maybe TRBD2 (6 bases). V was pared by 2 bases and J by 5 bases, with 12 bases between. Germline CDR1 and CDR2: SQVTM and ANQGSEA. This CDR3 comprises 14 residues.

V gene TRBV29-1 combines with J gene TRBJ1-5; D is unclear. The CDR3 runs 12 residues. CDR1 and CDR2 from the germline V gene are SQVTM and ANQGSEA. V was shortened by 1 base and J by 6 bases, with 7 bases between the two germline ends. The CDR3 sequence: CSVEVGGQPQHF. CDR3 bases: TGCAGCGTTGAAGTGGGAGGTCAGCCCCAGCATTTT.

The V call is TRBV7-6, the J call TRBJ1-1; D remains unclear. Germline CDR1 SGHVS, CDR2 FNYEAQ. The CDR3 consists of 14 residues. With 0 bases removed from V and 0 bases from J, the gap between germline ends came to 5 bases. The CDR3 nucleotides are TGTGCCAGCAGCTTAGCCGTTTTGAACACTGAAGCTTTCTTT. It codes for CASSLAVLNTEAFF.